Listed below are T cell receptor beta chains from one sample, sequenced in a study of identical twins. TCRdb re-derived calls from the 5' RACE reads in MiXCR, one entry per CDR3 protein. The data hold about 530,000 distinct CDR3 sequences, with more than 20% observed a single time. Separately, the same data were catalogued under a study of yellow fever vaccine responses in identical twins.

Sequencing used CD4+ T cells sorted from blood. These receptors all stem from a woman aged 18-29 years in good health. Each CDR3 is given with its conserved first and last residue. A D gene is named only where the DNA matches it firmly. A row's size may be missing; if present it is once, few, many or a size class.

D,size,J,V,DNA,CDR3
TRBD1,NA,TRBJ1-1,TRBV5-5,TGTGCCAGCAGCTTACGACAGGGAAGTGGCACTGAAGCTTTCTTT,CASSLRQGSGTEAFF
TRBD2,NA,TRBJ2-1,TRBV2,TGTGCCAGCAGTCGTAACCGACTAGCGGGGGGTTCGAATGAGCAGTTCTTC,CASSRNRLAGGSNEQFF
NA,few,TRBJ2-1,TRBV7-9,TGTGCCAGCAGATCAGCTAGCTTAAGTGAGCAGTTCTTC,CASRSASLSEQFF
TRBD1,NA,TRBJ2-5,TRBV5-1,TGCGCCAGCAGCAAGACAGGGTCCCAAGAGACCCAGTACTTC,CASSKTGSQETQYF
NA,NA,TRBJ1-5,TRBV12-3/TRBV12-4,TGTGCCAGCAGTCCGGGGCCCCCTTGGCCCCAGCATTTT,CASSPGPPWPQHF
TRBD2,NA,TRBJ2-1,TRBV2,TGTGCCAGCAGTTTCTATTGGGCGGGAGGACACAAGAAGAACTACAATGAGCAGTTCTTC,CASSFYWAGGHKKNYNEQFF
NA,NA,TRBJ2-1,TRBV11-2,TGTGCCAGCAGATCATCACAGGGAAGGGCCTACAATGAGCAGTTCTTC,CASRSSQGRAYNEQFF
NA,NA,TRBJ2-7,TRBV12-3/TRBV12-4,TGTGCCAGCACCCCGGGACGCCTCTCCTACGAGCAGTACTTC,CASTPGRLSYEQYF
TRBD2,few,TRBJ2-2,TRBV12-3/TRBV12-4,TGTGCCAGCAGTTTAGGACTAGCGGGACGAAACACCGGGGAGCTGTTTTTT,CASSLGLAGRNTGELFF
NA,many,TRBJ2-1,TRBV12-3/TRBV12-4,TGTGCCAGCAGTTTTGGCCAATGGAATGAGCAGTTCTTC,CASSFGQWNEQFF
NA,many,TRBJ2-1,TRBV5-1,TGCGCCAGCAATAATCCGGGGCGGAATAGTAATGAGCAGTTCTTC,CASNNPGRNSNEQFF